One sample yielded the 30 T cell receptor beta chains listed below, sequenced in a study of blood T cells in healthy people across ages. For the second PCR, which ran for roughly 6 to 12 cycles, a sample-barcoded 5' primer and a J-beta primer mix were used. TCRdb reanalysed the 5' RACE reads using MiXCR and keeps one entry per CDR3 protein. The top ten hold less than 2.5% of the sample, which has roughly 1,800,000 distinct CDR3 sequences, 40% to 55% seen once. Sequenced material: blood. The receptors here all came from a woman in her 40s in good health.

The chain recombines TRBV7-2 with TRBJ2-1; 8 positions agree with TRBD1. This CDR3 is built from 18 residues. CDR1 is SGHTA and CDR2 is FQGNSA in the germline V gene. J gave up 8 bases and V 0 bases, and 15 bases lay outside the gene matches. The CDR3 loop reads CASSLALLDQGASDEQFF. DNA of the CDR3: TGTGCCAGCAGCTTAGCGCTTTTGGATCAGGGGGCCTCGGATGAGCAGTTCTTC.

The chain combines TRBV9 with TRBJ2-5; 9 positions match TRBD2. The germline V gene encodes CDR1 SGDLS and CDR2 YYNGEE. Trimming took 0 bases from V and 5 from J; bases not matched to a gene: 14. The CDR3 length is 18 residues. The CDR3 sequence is CASSVATWVAGASETQYF. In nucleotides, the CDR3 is TGTGCCAGCAGCGTAGCTACGTGGGTAGCGGGGGCATCGGAGACCCAGTACTTC.

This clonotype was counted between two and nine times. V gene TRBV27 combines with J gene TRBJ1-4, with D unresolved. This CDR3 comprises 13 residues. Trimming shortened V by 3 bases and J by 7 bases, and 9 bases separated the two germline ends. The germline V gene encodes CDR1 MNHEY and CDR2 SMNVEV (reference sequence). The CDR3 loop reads CASSFRPAEKLFF. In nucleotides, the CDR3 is TGTGCCAGCAGTTTTCGGCCTGCTGAAAAACTGTTTTTT.

The CDR3 loop is CASSEGTRPNQPQHF. The DNA for the CDR3 is TGCGCCAGCAGCGAAGGGACCCGACCCAATCAGCCCCAGCATTTT. This sequence joins TRBV5-1 and TRBJ1-5; weak D call: TRBD1 (5 bases). Deletions cut 4 bases from V and 3 bases from J, with 14 bases between. There are 15 residues in the CDR3. Germline values: CDR1 SGHRS, CDR2 YFSETQ.

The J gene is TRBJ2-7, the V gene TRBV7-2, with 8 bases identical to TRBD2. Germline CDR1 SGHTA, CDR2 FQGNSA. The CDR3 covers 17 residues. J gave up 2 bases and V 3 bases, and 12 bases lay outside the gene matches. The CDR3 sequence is CASSFISGVSGTYEQYF. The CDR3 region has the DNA TGTGCCAGCAGCTTCATATCAGGCGTTAGCGGGACCTACGAGCAGTACTTC.

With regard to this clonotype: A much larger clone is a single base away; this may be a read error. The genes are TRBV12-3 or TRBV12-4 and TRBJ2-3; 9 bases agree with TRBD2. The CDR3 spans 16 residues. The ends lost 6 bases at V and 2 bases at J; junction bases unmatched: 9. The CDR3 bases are TGTGCCAGCAGCTCATCAAGCGGGAGGAACACAGATACGCAGTATTTT. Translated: CASSSSSGRNTDTQYF.

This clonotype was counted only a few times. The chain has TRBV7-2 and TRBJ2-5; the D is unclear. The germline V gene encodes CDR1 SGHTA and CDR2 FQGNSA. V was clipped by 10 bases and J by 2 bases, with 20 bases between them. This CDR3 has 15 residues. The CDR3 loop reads CAIKLTGKVQETQYF. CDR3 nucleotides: TGTGCCATCAAACTAACGGGCAAGGTACAAGAGACCCAGTACTTC.

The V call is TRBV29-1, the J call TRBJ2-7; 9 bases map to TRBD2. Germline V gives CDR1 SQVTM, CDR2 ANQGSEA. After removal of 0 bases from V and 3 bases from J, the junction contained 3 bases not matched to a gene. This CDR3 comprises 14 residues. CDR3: CSVEESGGHYEQYF. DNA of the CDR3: TGCAGCGTTGAAGAGAGCGGGGGGCACTACGAGCAGTACTTC.

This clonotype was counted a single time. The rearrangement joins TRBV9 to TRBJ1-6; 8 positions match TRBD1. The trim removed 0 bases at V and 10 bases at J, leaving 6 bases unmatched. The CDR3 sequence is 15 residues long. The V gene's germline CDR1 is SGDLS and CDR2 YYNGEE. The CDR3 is CASSVAGQGGSPLHF. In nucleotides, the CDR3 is TGTGCCAGCAGCGTAGCTGGACAGGGCGGGTCACCCCTCCACTTT.

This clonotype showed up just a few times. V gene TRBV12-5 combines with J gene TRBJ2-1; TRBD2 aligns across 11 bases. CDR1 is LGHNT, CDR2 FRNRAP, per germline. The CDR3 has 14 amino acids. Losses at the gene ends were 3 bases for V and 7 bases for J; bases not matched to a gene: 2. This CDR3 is CASGLGTSGNEQFF. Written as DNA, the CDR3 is TGTGCTAGTGGTTTAGGGACTAGCGGAAATGAGCAGTTCTTC.

CDR3 in amino acids: CSAYPGDTQYF. Here the CDR3 DNA reads TGCAGTGCTTACCCGGGAGATACGCAGTATTTT. The chain recombines TRBV20-1 with TRBJ2-3; D ambiguous. CDR1 and CDR2 (germline): DFQATT, SNEGSKA (reference sequence). The V and J ends lost 5 bases and 5 bases respectively, with 8 bases between them. The CDR3 has 11 amino acids.

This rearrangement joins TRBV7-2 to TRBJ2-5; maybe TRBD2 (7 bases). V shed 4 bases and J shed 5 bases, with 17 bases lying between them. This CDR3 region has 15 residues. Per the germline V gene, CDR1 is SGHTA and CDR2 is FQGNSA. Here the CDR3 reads CASSSQWGGAETQYF. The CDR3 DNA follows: TGTGCCAGCAGCTCGCAGTGGGGGGGCGCGGAGACCCAGTACTTC.

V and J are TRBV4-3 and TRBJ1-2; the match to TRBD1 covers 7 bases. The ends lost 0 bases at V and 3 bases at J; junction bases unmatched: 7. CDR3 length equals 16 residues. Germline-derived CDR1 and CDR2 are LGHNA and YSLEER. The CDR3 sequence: CASSQEAGGLDYGYTF. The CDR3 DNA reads TGCGCCAGCAGCCAAGAGGCAGGGGGGCTGGACTATGGCTACACCTTC.

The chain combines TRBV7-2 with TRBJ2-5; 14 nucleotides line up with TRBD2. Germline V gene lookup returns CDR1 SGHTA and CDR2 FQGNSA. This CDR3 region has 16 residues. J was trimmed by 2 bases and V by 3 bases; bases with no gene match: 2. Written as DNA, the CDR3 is TGTGCCAGCAGCTTGACTAGCGGGGGGGCACAAGAGACCCAGTACTTC. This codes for CASSLTSGGAQETQYF.

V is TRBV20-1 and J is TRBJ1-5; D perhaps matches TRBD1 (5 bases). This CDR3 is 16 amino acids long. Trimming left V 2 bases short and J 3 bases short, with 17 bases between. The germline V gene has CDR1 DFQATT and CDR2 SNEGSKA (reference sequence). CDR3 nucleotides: TGCAGTGCTAGATCAGCCTTTACAGGACCCAATCAGCCCCAGCATTTT. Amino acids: CSARSAFTGPNQPQHF.

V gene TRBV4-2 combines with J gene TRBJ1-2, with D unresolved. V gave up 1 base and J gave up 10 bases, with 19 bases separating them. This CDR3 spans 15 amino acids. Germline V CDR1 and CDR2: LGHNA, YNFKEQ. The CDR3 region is CASSQVTEPQAVYTF. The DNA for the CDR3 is TGTGCCAGCAGCCAAGTGACCGAACCCCAGGCTGTCTACACCTTC.

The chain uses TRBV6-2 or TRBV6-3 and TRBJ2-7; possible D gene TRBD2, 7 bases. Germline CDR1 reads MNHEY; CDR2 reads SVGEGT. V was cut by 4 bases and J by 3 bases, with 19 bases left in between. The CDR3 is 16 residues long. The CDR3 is CASSSYPGGGGYEQYF. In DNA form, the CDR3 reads TGTGCCAGCAGTTCCTACCCGGGAGGAGGGGGCTACGAGCAGTACTTC.

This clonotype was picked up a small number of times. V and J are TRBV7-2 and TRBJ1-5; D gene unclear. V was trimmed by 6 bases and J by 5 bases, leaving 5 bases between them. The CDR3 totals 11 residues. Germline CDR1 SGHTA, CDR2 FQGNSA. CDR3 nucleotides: TGTGCCAGCAGTTACTATCAGCCCCAGCATTTT. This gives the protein CASSYYQPQHF.

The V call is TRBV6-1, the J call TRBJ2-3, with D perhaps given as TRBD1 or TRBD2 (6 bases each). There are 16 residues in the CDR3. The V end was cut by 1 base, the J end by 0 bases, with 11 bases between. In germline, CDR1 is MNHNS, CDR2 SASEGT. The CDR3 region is CASSEEGGRSTDTQYF. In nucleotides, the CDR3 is TGTGCCAGCAGTGAAGAAGGGGGGCGTAGCACAGATACGCAGTATTTT.

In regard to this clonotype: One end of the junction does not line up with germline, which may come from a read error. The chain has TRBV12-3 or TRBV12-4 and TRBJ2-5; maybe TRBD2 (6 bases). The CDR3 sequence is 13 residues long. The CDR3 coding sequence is TGCGCCACCGGAGGGGCGGTGCAAGAGACCCAGTACTTC. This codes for CATGGAVQETQYF.

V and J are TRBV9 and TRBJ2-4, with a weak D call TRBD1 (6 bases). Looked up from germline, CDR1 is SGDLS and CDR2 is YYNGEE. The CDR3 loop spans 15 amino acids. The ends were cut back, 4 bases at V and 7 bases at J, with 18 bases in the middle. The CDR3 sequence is CASSSSGTPLNIQYF. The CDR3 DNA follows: TGTGCCAGCAGCTCCTCCGGGACACCCTTGAACATTCAGTACTTC.

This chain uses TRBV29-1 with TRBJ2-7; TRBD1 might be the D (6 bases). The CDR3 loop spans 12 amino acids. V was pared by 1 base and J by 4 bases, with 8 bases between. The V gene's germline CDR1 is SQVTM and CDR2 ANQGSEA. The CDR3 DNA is TGCAGCGTTGAAGGGGACAATTACGAGCAGTACTTC. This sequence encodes CSVEGDNYEQYF.

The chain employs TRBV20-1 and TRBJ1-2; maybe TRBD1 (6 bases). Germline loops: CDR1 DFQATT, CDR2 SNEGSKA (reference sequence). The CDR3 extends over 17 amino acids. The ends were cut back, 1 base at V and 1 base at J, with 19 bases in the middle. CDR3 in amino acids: CSARVRIGQNINYGYTF. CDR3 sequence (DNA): TGCAGTGCTAGAGTGCGAATCGGACAGAATATTAACTATGGCTACACCTTC.

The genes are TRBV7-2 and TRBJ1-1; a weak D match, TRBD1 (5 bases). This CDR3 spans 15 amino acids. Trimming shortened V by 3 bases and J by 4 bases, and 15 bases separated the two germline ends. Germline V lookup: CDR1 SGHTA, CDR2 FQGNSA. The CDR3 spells CASSLAARRGTEAFF. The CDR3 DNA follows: TGTGCCAGCAGCTTGGCCGCGCGGAGGGGCACTGAAGCTTTCTTT.

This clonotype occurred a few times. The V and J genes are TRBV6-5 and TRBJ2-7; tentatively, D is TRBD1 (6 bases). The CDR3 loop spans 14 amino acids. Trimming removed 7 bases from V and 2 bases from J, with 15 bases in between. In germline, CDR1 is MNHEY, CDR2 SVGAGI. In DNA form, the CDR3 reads TGTGCCAGCAAGAAAGAGACAGGACCCTACGAGCAGTACTTC. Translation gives CASKKETGPYEQYF.

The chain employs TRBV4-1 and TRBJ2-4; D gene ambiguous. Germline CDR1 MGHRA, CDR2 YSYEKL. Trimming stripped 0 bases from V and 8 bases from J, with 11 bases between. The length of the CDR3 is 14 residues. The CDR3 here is CASSQEEFYDIQYF. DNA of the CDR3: TGCGCCAGCAGCCAAGAAGAATTCTACGACATTCAGTACTTC.

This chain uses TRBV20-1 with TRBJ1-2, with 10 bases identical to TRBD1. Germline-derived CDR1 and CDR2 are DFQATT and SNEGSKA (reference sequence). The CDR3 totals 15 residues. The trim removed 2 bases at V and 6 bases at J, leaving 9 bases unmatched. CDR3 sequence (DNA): TGCAGTGCTAGAATCCTGACAGGGGGCGTCGATGGCTACACCTTC. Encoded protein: CSARILTGGVDGYTF.

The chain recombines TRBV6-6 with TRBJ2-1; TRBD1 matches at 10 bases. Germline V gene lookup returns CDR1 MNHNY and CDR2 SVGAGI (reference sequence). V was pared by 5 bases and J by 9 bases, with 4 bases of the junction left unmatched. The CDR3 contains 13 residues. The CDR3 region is CASSADRGSEQFF. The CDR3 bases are TGTGCCAGCAGTGCGGACAGGGGGAGTGAGCAGTTCTTC.

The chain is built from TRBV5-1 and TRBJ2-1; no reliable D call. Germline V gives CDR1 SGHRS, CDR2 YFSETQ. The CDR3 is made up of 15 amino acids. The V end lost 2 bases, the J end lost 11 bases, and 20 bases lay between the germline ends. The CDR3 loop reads CASSFGSGAEPKQFF. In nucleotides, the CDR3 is TGCGCCAGCAGCTTCGGTTCAGGAGCCGAGCCCAAGCAGTTCTTC.

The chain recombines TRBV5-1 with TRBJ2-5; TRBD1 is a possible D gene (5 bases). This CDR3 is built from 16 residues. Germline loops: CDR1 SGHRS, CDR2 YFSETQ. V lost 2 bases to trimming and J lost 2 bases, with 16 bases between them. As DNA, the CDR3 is TGCGCCAGCAGCTTCGGTAGCAGGACATTACAAGAGACCCAGTACTTC. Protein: CASSFGSRTLQETQYF.